This is a list of T cell receptor beta chains from one sample in a study of T cells expressing NK-cell markers. TCRdb reprocessed the 5' RACE reads and reports one entry per CDR3 protein, with no DNA. This sample's table has approximately 420,000 distinct CDR3 sequences. Sequencing was performed on blood T cells: a sorted CD56 or NKG2C T cell subset, CD4+ or CD8+ T cells, or bulk PBMC T cells (not recorded which). The source of these receptors is a woman in her 50s in good health. Each CDR3 is given with its conserved first and last residue.

V	length	J	CDR3
TRBV7-3	14	TRBJ2-1	CASSLPDSLGEQFF
TRBV12-3/TRBV12-4	14	TRBJ2-1	CASSRSGLPNEQFF
TRBV12-3/TRBV12-4	16	TRBJ2-2	CASFFTRASNTGELFF
TRBV5-1	15	TRBJ2-7	CASSLMTGFSYEQYF
TRBV4-1	19	TRBJ2-2	CASSQASFSGSANTGELFF
TRBV7-9	16	TRBJ2-5	CASSPDRGPLLETQYF
TRBV7-8	15	TRBJ2-1	CASSFSTGGLDEQFF
TRBV5-1	16	TRBJ2-3	CASSPLGLAEFGGQYF
TRBV12-3/TRBV12-4	19	TRBJ2-1	CASSLIRAASDVSSNEQFF
TRBV6-2/TRBV6-3	12	TRBJ2-7	CASSSSLREQYF
TRBV10-2	15	TRBJ2-3	CASSGFGLSTDTQYF
TRBV19	14	TRBJ2-2	CASSGTGGTGELFF
TRBV9	15	TRBJ2-7	CASSKTGTERYEQYF
TRBV20-1	12	TRBJ2-5	CSARDLPWAQYF
TRBV19	15	TRBJ2-1	CASQRKLAGVGEQFF
TRBV5-1	17	TRBJ2-7	CASSSNLAGGAAYEQYF
TRBV4-2	16	TRBJ2-1	CASSQGEGTSFNEQFF